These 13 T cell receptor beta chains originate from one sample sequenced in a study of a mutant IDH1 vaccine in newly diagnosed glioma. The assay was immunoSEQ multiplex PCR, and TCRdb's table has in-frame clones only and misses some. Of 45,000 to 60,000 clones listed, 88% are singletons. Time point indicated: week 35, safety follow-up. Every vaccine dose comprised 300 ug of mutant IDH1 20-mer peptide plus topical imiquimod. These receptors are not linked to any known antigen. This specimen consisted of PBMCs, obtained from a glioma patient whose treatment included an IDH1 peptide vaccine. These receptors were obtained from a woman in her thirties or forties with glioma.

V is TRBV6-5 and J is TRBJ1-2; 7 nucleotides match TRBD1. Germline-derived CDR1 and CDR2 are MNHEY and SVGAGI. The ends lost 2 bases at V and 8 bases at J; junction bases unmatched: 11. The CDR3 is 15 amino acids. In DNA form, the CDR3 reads TGTGCCAGCAGTTACACCTGGACAGGCGATAGCGGCTACACCTTC. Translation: CASSYTWTGDSGYTF.

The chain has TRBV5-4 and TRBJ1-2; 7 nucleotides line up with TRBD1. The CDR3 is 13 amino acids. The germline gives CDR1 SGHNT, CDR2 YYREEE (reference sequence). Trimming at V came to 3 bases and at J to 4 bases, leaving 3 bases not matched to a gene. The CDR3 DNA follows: TGTGCCAGCAGCTCGACAGGGATCTATGGCTACACCTTC. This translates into CASSSTGIYGYTF. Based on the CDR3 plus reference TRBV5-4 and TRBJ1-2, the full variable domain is ETGVTQSPTHLIKTRGQQVTLRCSSQSGHNTVSWYQQALGQGPQFIFQYYREEENGRGNFPPRFSGLQFPNYSSELNVNALELDDSALYLCASSSTGIYGYTFGSGTRLTVV.

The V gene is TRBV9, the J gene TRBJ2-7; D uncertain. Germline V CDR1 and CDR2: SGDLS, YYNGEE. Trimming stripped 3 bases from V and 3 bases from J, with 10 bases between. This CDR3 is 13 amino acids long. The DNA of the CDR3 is TGTGCCAGCAGCGAACCGGAGTACTACGAGCAGTACTTC. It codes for CASSEPEYYEQYF.

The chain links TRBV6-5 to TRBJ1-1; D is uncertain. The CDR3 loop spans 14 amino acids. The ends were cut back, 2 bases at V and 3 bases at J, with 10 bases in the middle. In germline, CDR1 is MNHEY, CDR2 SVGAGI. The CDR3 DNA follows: TGTGCCAGCAGTTACAGCCGAGGCGACACTGAAGCTTTCTTT. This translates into CASSYSRGDTEAFF.

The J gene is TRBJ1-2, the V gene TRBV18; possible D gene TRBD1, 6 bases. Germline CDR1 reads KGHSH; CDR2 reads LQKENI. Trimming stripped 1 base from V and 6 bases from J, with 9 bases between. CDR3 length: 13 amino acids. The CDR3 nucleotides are TGTGCCAGCTCACCACTCAGGGGTGATGGCTACACCTTC. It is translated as CASSPLRGDGYTF.

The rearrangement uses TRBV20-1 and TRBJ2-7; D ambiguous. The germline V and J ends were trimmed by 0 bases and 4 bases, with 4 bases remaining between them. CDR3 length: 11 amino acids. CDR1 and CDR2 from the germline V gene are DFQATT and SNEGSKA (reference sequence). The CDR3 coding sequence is TGCAGTGCTAGAGATAAGTACGAGCAGTACTTC. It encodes CSARDKYEQYF.

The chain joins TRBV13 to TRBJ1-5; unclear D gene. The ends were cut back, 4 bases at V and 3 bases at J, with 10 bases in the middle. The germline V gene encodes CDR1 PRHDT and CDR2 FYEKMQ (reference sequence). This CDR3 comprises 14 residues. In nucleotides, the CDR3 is TGTGCCAGCAGCTCAGGACTGAACAATCAGCCCCAGCATTTT. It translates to CASSSGLNNQPQHF.

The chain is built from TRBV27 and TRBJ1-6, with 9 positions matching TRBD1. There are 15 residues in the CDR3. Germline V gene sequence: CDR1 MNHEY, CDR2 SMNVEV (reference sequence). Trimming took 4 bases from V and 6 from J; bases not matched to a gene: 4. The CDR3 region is CASSSPGQGNSPLHF. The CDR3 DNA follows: TGTGCCAGCAGTTCCCCGGGACAGGGTAATTCACCCCTCCACTTT.

CDR3 amino acids: CSVAFVVGSGETQYF. The DNA of the CDR3 is TGCAGCGTTGCCTTCGTTGTGGGCTCGGGAGAGACCCAGTACTTC. V is TRBV29-1 and J is TRBJ2-5; D remains ambiguous. The V end was cut by 4 bases, the J end by 4 bases, with 19 bases between. This CDR3 region has 15 residues. From germline, CDR1 is SQVTM and CDR2 ANQGSEA.

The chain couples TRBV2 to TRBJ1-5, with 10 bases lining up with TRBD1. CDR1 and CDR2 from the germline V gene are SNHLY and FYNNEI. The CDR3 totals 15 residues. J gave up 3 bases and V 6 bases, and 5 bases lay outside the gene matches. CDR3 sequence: CASRGQGLNNQPQHF. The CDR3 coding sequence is TGTGCCAGCAGGGGACAGGGGTTGAACAATCAGCCCCAGCATTTT.

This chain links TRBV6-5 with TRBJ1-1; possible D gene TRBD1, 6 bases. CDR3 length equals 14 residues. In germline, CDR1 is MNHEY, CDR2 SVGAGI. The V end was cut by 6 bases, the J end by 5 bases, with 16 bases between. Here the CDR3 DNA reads TGTGCCAGCAGAAGTCGGCAGGGGCGGACTGAAGCTTTCTTT. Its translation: CASRSRQGRTEAFF.

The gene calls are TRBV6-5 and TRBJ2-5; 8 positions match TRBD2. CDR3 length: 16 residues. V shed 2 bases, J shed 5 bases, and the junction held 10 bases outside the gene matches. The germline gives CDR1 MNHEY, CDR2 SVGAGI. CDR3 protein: CASSYKPGRGGETQYF. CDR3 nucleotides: TGTGCCAGCAGTTACAAACCAGGGCGCGGGGGGGAGACCCAGTACTTC.

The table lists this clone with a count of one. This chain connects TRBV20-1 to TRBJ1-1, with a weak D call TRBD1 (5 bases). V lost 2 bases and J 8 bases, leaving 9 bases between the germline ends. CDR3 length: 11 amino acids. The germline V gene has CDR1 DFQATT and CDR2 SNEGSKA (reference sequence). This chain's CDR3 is CSARPRDEAFF. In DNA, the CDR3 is TGCAGTGCTAGACCCCGGGACGAAGCTTTCTTT.